Sequencing of this T cell receptor beta chain was carried out in a study of blood T cell repertoires in COVID-19. About the study: Samples came from the United States, Italy and Spain, spanning acute and convalescent COVID-19. T cells, B-cell-depleted T cells, or PBMCs provided the cDNA or gDNA that served as material.

Per the original methods: Reference gene primer amplification gave nucleated cell count estimates. This table comes from immunoSEQ multiplex PCR, and its TCRdb copy is limited to in-frame clones, with some not included. That table is the source of V, J and clone size, and D and trimming were worked out from the DNA. The sample lists about 100,000 clones; roughly 81% were seen once. The clonotype comes from a human donor in a cohort sampled during active COVID-19. The sample taken for sequencing was peripheral blood.

The CDR3 loop is CASSHGGAPRETQYF. The CDR3 nucleotides read TGTGCCAGCAGCCACGGGGGGGCCCCGAGAGAGACCCAGTACTTC. The rearrangement joins TRBV3-1 (or the pseudogene TRBV3-2) to TRBJ2-5; 8 nucleotides agree with TRBD2. Germline V gives CDR1 LGHDT, CDR2 YNNKEL (reference sequence). V was pared by 3 bases and J by 4 bases, with 7 bases of the junction left unmatched. There are 15 residues in the CDR3.